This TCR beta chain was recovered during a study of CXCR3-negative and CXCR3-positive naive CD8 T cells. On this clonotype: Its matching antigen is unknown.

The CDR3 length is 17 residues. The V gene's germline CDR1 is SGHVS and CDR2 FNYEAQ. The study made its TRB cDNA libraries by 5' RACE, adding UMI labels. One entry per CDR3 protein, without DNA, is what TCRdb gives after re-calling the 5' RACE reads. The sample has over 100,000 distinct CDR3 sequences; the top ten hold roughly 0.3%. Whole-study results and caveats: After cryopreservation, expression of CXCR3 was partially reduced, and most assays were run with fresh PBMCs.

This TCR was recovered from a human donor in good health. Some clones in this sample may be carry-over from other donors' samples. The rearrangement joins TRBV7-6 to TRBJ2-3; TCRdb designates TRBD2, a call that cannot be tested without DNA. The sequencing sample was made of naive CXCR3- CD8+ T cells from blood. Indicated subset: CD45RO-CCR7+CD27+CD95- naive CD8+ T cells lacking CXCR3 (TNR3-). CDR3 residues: CASSLAGTSLYTDTQYF.